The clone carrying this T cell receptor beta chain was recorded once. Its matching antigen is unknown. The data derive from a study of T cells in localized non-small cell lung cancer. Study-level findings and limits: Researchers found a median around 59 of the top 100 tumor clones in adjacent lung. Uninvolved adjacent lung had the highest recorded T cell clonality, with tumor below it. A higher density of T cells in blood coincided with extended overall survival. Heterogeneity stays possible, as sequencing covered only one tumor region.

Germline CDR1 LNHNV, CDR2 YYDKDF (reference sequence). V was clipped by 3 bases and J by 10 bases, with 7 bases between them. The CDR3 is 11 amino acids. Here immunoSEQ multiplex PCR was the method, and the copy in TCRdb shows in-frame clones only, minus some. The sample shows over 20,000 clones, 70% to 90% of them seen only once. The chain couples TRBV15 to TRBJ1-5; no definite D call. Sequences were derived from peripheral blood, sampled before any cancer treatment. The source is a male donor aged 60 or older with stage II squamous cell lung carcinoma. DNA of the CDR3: TGTGCCACCAGCAGCGATGGACCCCAGCATTTT. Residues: CATSSDGPQHF.